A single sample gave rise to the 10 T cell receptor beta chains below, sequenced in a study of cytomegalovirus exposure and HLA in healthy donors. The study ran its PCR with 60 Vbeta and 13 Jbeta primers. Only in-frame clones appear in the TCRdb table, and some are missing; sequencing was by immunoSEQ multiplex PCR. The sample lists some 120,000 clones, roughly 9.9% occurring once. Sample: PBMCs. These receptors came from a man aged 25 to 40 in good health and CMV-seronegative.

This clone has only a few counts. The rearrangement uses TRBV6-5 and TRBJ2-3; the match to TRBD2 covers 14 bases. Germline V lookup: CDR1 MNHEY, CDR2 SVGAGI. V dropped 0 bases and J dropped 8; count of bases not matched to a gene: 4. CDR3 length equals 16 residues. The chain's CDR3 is CASSYSGTSGRGTQYF. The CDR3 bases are TGTGCCAGCAGTTACTCGGGGACTAGCGGGAGAGGTACGCAGTATTTT.

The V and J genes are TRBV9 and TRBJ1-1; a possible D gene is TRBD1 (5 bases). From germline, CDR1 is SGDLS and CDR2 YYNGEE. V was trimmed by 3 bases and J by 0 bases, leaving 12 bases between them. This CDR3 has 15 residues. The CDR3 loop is CASSEDPQVNTEAFF. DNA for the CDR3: TGTGCCAGCAGCGAGGATCCACAGGTGAACACTGAAGCTTTCTTT.

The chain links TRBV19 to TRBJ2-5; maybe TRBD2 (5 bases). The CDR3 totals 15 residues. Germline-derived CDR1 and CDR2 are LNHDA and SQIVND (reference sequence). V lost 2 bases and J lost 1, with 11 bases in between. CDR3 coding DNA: TGTGCCAGTAGTATAATGGTGGACTTCCAAGAGACCCAGTACTTC. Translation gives CASSIMVDFQETQYF.

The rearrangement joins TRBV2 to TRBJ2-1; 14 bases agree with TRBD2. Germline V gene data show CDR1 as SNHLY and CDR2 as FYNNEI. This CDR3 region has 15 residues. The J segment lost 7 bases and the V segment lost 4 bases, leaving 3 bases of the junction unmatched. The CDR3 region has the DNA TGTGCCAGCAGTGCGACTAGCGGGGGGGCGAATGAGCAGTTCTTC. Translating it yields CASSATSGGANEQFF.

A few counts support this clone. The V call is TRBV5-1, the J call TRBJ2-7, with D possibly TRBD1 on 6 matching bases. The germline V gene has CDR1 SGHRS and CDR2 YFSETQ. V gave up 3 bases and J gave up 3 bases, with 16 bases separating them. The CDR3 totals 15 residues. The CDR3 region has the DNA TGCGCCAGCAGCTCCCAGGGGTTGGGTGGCTACGAGCAGTACTTC. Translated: CASSSQGLGGYEQYF.

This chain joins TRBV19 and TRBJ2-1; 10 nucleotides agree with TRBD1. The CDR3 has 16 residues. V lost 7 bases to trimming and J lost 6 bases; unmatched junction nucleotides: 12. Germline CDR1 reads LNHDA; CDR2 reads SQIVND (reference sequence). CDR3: CASIKTRDRGGNEQFF. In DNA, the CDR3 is TGTGCCAGTATCAAAACCCGGGACAGGGGAGGCAATGAGCAGTTCTTC.

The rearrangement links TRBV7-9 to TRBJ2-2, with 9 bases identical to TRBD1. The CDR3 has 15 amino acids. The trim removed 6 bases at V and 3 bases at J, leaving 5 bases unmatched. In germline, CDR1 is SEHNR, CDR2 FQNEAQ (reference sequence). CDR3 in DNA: TGTGCCAGCAGAGACAGGGGGGCCGACACCGGGGAGCTGTTTTTT. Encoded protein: CASRDRGADTGELFF.

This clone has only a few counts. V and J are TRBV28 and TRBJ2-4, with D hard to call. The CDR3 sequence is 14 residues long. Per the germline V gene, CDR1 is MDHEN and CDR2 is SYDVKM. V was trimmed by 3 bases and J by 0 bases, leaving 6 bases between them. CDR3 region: CASSLVVAKNIQYF. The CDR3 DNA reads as TGTGCCAGCAGTTTGGTAGTAGCCAAAAACATTCAGTACTTC. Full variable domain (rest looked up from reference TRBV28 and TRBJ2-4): DVKVTQSSRYLVKRTGEKVFLECVQDMDHENMFWYRQDPGLGLRLIYFSYDVKMKEKGDIPEGYSVSREKKERFSLILESASTNQTSMYLCASSLVVAKNIQYFGAGTRLSVL.

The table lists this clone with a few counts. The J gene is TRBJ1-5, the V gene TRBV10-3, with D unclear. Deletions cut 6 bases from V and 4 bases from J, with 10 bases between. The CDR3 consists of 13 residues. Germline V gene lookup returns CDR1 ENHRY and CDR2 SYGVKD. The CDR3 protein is CAIRTSPNQPQHF. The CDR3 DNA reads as TGTGCCATCAGGACAAGCCCTAATCAGCCCCAGCATTTT.

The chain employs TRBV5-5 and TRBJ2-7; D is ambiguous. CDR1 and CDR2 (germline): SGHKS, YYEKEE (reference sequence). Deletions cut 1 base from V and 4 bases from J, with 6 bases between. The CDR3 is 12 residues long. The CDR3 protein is CASSLTGYEQYF. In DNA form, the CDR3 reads TGTGCCAGCAGCTTGACCGGTTACGAGCAGTACTTC.